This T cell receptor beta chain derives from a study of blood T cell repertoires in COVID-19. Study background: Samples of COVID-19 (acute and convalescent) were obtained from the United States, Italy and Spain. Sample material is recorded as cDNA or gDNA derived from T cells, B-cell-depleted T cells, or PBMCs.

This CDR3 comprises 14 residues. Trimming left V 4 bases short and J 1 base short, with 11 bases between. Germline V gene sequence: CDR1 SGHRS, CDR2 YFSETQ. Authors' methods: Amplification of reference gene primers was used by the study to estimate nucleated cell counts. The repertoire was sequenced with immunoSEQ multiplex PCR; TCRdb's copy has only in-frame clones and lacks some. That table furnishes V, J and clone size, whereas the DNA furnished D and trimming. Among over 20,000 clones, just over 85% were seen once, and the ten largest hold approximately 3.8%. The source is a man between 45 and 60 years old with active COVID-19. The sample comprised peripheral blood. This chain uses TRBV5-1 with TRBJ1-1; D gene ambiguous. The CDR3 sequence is CASSRGQPNTEAFF. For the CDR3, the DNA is TGCGCCAGCAGCCGCGGGCAGCCGAACACTGAAGCTTTCTTT.